Reported below is one T cell receptor beta chain. It was during active infection that Seattle patients were enrolled and then longitudinally followed. The CDR3 consists of 17 residues. Trimming removed 0 bases from V and 4 bases from J, with 18 bases in between. Germline V lookup: CDR1 GTSNPN, CDR2 SVGIG (reference sequence). This sample stems from a study of blood T cell repertoires in COVID-19. Profiling relied on immunoSEQ multiplex PCR, and the TCRdb table lists in-frame clones only, not all of them. Seen here are 250,000 to 300,000 clones, over 85% observed once, and the top ten hold 8.5% to 14%.

The receptor was isolated from a woman in her 30s with COVID-19, enrolled during active disease. The V call is TRBV30, the J call TRBJ1-4; D unresolved. The sequenced sample consisted of peripheral blood. CDR3 sequence: CAWSVCQNPIFNEKLFF. DNA for the CDR3: TGTGCCTGGAGTGTATGCCAGAACCCAATCTTTAATGAAAAACTGTTTTTT.